The following is a T cell receptor (beta chain) sequence with its context. The target antigen is unknown. The repertoire was sequenced with immunoSEQ multiplex PCR; TCRdb's copy has only in-frame clones and lacks some. Counted here are roughly 17,000 clones, roughly 75% occurring once; the ten biggest clones make up approximately 25%. This sample stems from a study of OX40 agonist ivuxolimab in advanced cancers. Overall study context: An agonistic anti-OX40 (CD134) antibody, ivuxolimab, was used to treat the patients. Participants, roughly 80% male, averaged approximately 60 years of age, ranging from about 20 to 80. Study outcomes and limitations: The CD4+ and CD8+ T cells in the blood had expanded clonally by week 6 at 0.1 to 3.0 mg/kg. People who partly responded at 0.1-3.0 mg/kg had some of the least clonal expansion seen.

The germline V gene encodes CDR1 LNHDA and CDR2 SQIVND (reference sequence). This CDR3 comprises 15 residues. Losses at the gene ends were 2 bases for V and 7 bases for J; bases not matched to a gene: 9. The V gene is TRBV19, the J gene TRBJ2-7; 9 positions agree with TRBD2. The sequencing used CD4+ or CD8+ T cells sorted from blood, collected in a trial of the OX40 agonist ivuxolimab. The receptor was isolated from an adult with an advanced solid tumor such as melanoma, head and neck, liver or kidney cancer. This CDR3 reads CASSISAGGRLEQYF. CDR3 in DNA: TGTGCCAGTAGTATAAGTGCGGGAGGGCGCCTGGAGCAGTACTTC.